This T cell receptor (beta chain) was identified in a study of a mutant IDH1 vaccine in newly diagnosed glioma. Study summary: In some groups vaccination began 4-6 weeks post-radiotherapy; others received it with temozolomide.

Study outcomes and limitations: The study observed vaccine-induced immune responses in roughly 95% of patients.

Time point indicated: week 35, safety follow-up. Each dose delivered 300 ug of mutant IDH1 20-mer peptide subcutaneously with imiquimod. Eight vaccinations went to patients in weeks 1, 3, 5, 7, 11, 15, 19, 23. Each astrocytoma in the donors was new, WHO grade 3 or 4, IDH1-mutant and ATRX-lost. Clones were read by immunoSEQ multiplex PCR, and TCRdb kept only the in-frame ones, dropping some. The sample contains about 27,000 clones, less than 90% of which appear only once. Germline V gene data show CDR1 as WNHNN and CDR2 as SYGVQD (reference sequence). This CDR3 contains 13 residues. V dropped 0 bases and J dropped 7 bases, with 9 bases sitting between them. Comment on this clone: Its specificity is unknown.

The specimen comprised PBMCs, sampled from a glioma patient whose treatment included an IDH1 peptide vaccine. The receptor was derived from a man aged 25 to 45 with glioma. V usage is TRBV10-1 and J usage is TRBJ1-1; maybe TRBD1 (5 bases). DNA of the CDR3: TGCGCCAGCAGTGAGTCTCAGGGAGGTGAAGCTTTCTTT. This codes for CASSESQGGEAFF.